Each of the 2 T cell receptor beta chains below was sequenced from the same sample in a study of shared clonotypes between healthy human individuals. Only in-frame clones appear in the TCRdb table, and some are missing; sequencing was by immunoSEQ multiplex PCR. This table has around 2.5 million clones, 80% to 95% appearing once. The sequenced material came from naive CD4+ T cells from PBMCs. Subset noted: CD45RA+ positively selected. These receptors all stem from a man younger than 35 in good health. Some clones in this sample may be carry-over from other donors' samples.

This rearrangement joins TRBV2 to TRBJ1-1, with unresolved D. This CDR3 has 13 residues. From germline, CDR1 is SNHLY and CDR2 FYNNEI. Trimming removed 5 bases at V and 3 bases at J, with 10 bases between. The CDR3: CASSKGKDTEAFF. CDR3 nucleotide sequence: TGTGCCAGCAGTAAAGGGAAGGACACTGAAGCTTTCTTT.

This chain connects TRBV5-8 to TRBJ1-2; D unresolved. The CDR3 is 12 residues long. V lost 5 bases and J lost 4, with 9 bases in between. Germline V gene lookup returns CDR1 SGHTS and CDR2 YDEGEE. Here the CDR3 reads CASSFDTYGYTF. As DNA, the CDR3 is TGTGCCAGCAGTTTCGACACCTATGGCTACACCTTC.